The rows below give T cell receptor beta chains drawn from one sample of a study of blood T cell repertoires in COVID-19. Using immunoSEQ multiplex PCR, the repertoire was profiled, and TCRdb retains in-frame clones only, with some absent. This sample yields over 250,000 clones, of which roughly nine tenths are seen a single time; 1.5% to 2% belongs to the top ten. What was sequenced was PBMCs or T cells enriched from blood (not recorded which). These receptors were obtained from a woman aged 60 to 75 who had recovered from COVID-19. The CDR3 runs from the conserved cysteine through the conserved F or W. Each record gives: V gene, D gene, clone size, J gene, CDR3 protein, CDR3 DNA. D genes are given only for firm matches. Some rows mark clone size as missing; the rest say once, few, many or name a class of expanded clone.

v_call: TRBV28; d_call: -; clone_size: -; j_call: TRBJ1-2; cdr3_aa: CASSGAGVGYTF; cdr3_nt: TGTGCCAGCAGTGGGGCAGGGGTCGGCTACACCTTC
v_call: TRBV5-1; d_call: TRBD1; clone_size: -; j_call: TRBJ2-7; cdr3_aa: CASRWTGGAEQYF; cdr3_nt: TGCGCCAGCAGATGGACAGGGGGCGCCGAGCAGTACTTC
v_call: TRBV28; d_call: -; clone_size: -; j_call: TRBJ2-2; cdr3_aa: CASSHSSTGELFF; cdr3_nt: TGTGCCAGCAGTCACAGCAGCACCGGGGAGCTGTTTTTT
v_call: TRBV2; d_call: -; clone_size: -; j_call: TRBJ1-5; cdr3_aa: CASSVRGLQGPQHF; cdr3_nt: TGTGCCAGCAGTGTCAGGGGCCTCCAGGGACCCCAGCATTTT
v_call: TRBV20-1; d_call: -; clone_size: few; j_call: TRBJ1-1; cdr3_aa: CSARAEAFF; cdr3_nt: TGCAGTGCTAGGGCAGAAGCTTTCTTT
v_call: TRBV5-7; d_call: -; clone_size: few; j_call: TRBJ1-2; cdr3_aa: CASRGFGYGYTF; cdr3_nt: TGTGCCAGTCGGGGGTTTGGCTATGGCTACACCTTC
v_call: TRBV5-1; d_call: -; clone_size: -; j_call: TRBJ1-2; cdr3_aa: CASSLVQGYGYTF; cdr3_nt: TGCGCCAGCAGCTTGGTACAGGGTTATGGCTACACCTTC
v_call: TRBV2; d_call: TRBD1; clone_size: -; j_call: TRBJ2-1; cdr3_aa: CASSVIGWDRGNEQFF; cdr3_nt: TGTGCCAGCAGTGTAATCGGTTGGGACAGGGGCAATGAGCAGTTCTTC
v_call: TRBV7-8; d_call: -; clone_size: -; j_call: TRBJ1-4; cdr3_aa: CASSLPRVSTNEKLFF; cdr3_nt: TGTGCCAGCAGCTTACCACGGGTTTCAACTAATGAAAAACTGTTTTTT
v_call: TRBV6-5; d_call: -; clone_size: -; j_call: TRBJ1-3; cdr3_aa: CASSYSRRDTIYF; cdr3_nt: TGTGCCAGCAGTTACTCGAGGAGGGACACCATATATTTT
v_call: TRBV5-4; d_call: TRBD1; clone_size: -; j_call: TRBJ1-2; cdr3_aa: CASSPAGRGHFYGYTF; cdr3_nt: TGTGCCAGCAGCCCGGCGGGCAGGGGGCATTTCTATGGCTACACCTTC
v_call: TRBV6-1; d_call: TRBD1; clone_size: -; j_call: TRBJ2-7; cdr3_aa: CASRPGQGSYEQYF; cdr3_nt: TGTGCCAGCAGGCCGGGACAGGGGTCCTACGAGCAGTACTTC
v_call: TRBV24-1; d_call: TRBD2; clone_size: -; j_call: TRBJ2-1; cdr3_aa: CATEGLAGGINEQFF; cdr3_nt: TGTGCCACGGAAGGACTAGCGGGAGGGATCAATGAGCAGTTCTTC
v_call: TRBV28; d_call: -; clone_size: -; j_call: TRBJ1-1; cdr3_aa: CASSFGSRGLMNTEAFF; cdr3_nt: TGTGCCAGCAGTTTTGGTTCTCGCGGACTTATGAACACTGAAGCTTTCTTT
v_call: TRBV20-1; d_call: TRBD1; clone_size: -; j_call: TRBJ1-1; cdr3_aa: CSQGVNTEAFF; cdr3_nt: TGCAGTCAGGGGGTCAACACTGAAGCTTTCTTT
v_call: TRBV18; d_call: -; clone_size: -; j_call: TRBJ1-2; cdr3_aa: CASSSIVPTNYGYTF; cdr3_nt: TGTGCCAGCTCATCTATAGTCCCTACTAACTATGGCTACACCTTC
v_call: TRBV10-3; d_call: -; clone_size: -; j_call: TRBJ2-1; cdr3_aa: CAISEVGLTYNEQFF; cdr3_nt: TGTGCCATCAGTGAGGTCGGACTCACGTACAATGAGCAGTTCTTC
v_call: TRBV18; d_call: -; clone_size: -; j_call: TRBJ2-1; cdr3_aa: CASSSTGFNEQFF; cdr3_nt: TGTGCCAGCTCATCGACAGGTTTCAATGAGCAGTTCTTC
v_call: TRBV30; d_call: TRBD1; clone_size: -; j_call: TRBJ2-1; cdr3_aa: CAWLQGRNEQFF; cdr3_nt: TGTGCCTGGTTACAGGGGCGGAATGAGCAGTTCTTC
v_call: TRBV2; d_call: -; clone_size: -; j_call: TRBJ1-5; cdr3_aa: CASGTPYRTDQPQHF; cdr3_nt: TGTGCCAGCGGTACCCCCTACAGAACCGATCAGCCCCAGCATTTT
v_call: TRBV7-2; d_call: -; clone_size: -; j_call: TRBJ2-5; cdr3_aa: CASSLLFGETQYF; cdr3_nt: TGTGCCAGCAGCTTACTCTTCGGGGAGACCCAGTACTTC
v_call: TRBV21-1; d_call: -; clone_size: -; j_call: TRBJ1-1; cdr3_aa: CASSKAPPWDRGRDPNTEAFF; cdr3_nt: TGTGCCAGCAGCAAAGCGCCCCCGTGGGACAGGGGGCGAGATCCGAACACTGAAGCTTTCTTT
v_call: TRBV9; d_call: -; clone_size: -; j_call: TRBJ1-1; cdr3_aa: CASSAVTGGSEAFF; cdr3_nt: TGTGCCAGCAGCGCTGTGACAGGAGGTTCTGAAGCTTTCTTT
v_call: TRBV7-9; d_call: -; clone_size: -; j_call: TRBJ2-7; cdr3_aa: CASSLSGGSSYEQYF; cdr3_nt: TGTGCCAGCAGCTTATCAGGGGGGAGCTCCTACGAGCAGTACTTC
v_call: TRBV7-9; d_call: TRBD1; clone_size: -; j_call: TRBJ1-5; cdr3_aa: CASSSGGINQPQHF; cdr3_nt: TGTGCCAGCAGCTCAGGGGGGATCAATCAGCCCCAGCATTTT
v_call: TRBV28; d_call: -; clone_size: -; j_call: TRBJ2-3; cdr3_aa: CASSLYDSGDTQYF; cdr3_nt: TGTGCCAGCAGTTTATACGACAGTGGAGATACGCAGTATTTT
v_call: TRBV30; d_call: -; clone_size: -; j_call: TRBJ1-2; cdr3_aa: CAWSNFYSYGYTF; cdr3_nt: TGTGCCTGGAGTAACTTTTACAGCTATGGCTACACCTTC
v_call: TRBV4-1; d_call: TRBD1; clone_size: few; j_call: TRBJ1-2; cdr3_aa: CASSQVNRGGGYTF; cdr3_nt: TGCGCCAGCAGCCAAGTTAACAGGGGTGGTGGCTACACCTTC
v_call: TRBV5-5; d_call: -; clone_size: -; j_call: TRBJ1-2; cdr3_aa: CASSLDRREDGYTF; cdr3_nt: TGTGCCAGCAGCTTGGATCGGCGGGAGGATGGCTACACCTTC
v_call: TRBV4-2; d_call: TRBD1; clone_size: -; j_call: TRBJ2-7; cdr3_aa: CASSNPGTGSYEQYF; cdr3_nt: TGTGCCAGCAGCAACCCCGGGACAGGCTCCTACGAGCAGTACTTC
v_call: TRBV30; d_call: -; clone_size: -; j_call: TRBJ1-4; cdr3_aa: CAWSVARKLFF; cdr3_nt: TGTGCCTGGAGTGTAGCAAGAAAACTGTTTTTT
v_call: TRBV7-2; d_call: -; clone_size: -; j_call: TRBJ1-2; cdr3_aa: CASSLDLRVGYGYTF; cdr3_nt: TGTGCCAGCAGCTTAGATCTCAGGGTTGGGTATGGCTACACCTTC
v_call: TRBV27; d_call: TRBD2; clone_size: -; j_call: TRBJ2-3; cdr3_aa: CASGRTSGRGADTQYF; cdr3_nt: TGTGCCAGCGGGAGGACTAGCGGGAGAGGAGCAGATACGCAGTATTTT
v_call: TRBV28; d_call: TRBD1; clone_size: -; j_call: TRBJ2-7; cdr3_aa: CASSQPPGQGKGSYEQYF; cdr3_nt: TGTGCCAGCAGCCAACCCCCGGGACAGGGAAAAGGGTCCTACGAGCAGTACTTC
v_call: TRBV7-9; d_call: -; clone_size: -; j_call: TRBJ2-3; cdr3_aa: CASIGDSPDTQYF; cdr3_nt: TGTGCCAGCATCGGGGATAGCCCAGATACGCAGTATTTT
v_call: TRBV14; d_call: TRBD1; clone_size: -; j_call: TRBJ1-1; cdr3_aa: CASSIIQGSGAEAFF; cdr3_nt: TGTGCCAGCAGCATAATACAGGGGAGTGGGGCTGAAGCTTTCTTT
v_call: TRBV5-1; d_call: -; clone_size: -; j_call: TRBJ2-2; cdr3_aa: CASSLKISGELFF; cdr3_nt: TGCGCCAGCAGCTTGAAGATTAGTGGGGAGCTGTTTTTT
v_call: TRBV30; d_call: TRBD1; clone_size: -; j_call: TRBJ2-3; cdr3_aa: CAWTRTGFLDTQYF; cdr3_nt: TGTGCCTGGACCAGGACAGGGTTCTTAGATACGCAGTATTTT
v_call: TRBV2; d_call: TRBD1; clone_size: -; j_call: TRBJ2-3; cdr3_aa: CASGTGGSTDTQYF; cdr3_nt: TGTGCCAGTGGGACAGGGGGTTCCACAGATACGCAGTATTTT
v_call: TRBV9; d_call: -; clone_size: -; j_call: TRBJ1-2; cdr3_aa: CASRSGNTEGFYGYTF; cdr3_nt: TGTGCCAGCCGCAGCGGGAACACAGAGGGCTTCTATGGCTACACCTTC
v_call: TRBV28; d_call: TRBD2; clone_size: -; j_call: TRBJ2-7; cdr3_aa: CASRGLAGAYEQYF; cdr3_nt: TGTGCCAGCCGGGGACTAGCGGGGGCTTACGAGCAGTACTTC
v_call: TRBV3-1/TRBV3-2; d_call: -; clone_size: -; j_call: TRBJ2-3; cdr3_aa: CASSRRGDADTQYF; cdr3_nt: TGTGCCAGCAGCCGCCGGGGTGACGCAGATACGCAGTATTTT
v_call: TRBV12-3/TRBV12-4; d_call: -; clone_size: -; j_call: TRBJ1-1; cdr3_aa: CASSLETEAFF; cdr3_nt: TGTGCCAGCAGTTTGGAGACCGAAGCTTTCTTT
v_call: TRBV29-1; d_call: -; clone_size: -; j_call: TRBJ1-1; cdr3_aa: CSVDSLNTEAFF; cdr3_nt: TGCAGCGTGGACAGCCTGAACACTGAAGCTTTCTTT
v_call: TRBV4-1; d_call: TRBD1; clone_size: once; j_call: TRBJ1-3; cdr3_aa: CASSQSTADRGNTIYF; cdr3_nt: TGCGCCAGCAGCCAATCTACCGCCGACAGGGGGAACACCATATATTTT
v_call: TRBV9; d_call: -; clone_size: once; j_call: TRBJ1-2; cdr3_aa: CASSARTPPEGYTF; cdr3_nt: TGTGCCAGCAGCGCTCGGACACCACCGGAAGGCTACACCTTC
v_call: TRBV13; d_call: -; clone_size: -; j_call: TRBJ2-3; cdr3_aa: CASGTFQIGDTQYF; cdr3_nt: TGTGCCAGCGGGACATTTCAAATTGGAGATACGCAGTATTTT
v_call: TRBV12-3/TRBV12-4; d_call: -; clone_size: -; j_call: TRBJ1-2; cdr3_aa: CASSLGGLSGYTF; cdr3_nt: TGTGCCAGCAGTTTAGGAGGGTTGAGTGGCTACACCTTC
v_call: TRBV5-1; d_call: TRBD1; clone_size: once; j_call: TRBJ2-1; cdr3_aa: CASSLEGASYNEQFF; cdr3_nt: TGCGCCAGCAGCTTGGAGGGGGCTTCCTACAATGAGCAGTTCTTC
v_call: TRBV24-1; d_call: -; clone_size: few; j_call: TRBJ2-7; cdr3_aa: CATSEAEGEQYF; cdr3_nt: TGTGCCACCAGTGAGGCCGAGGGCGAGCAGTACTTC
v_call: TRBV5-1; d_call: TRBD1; clone_size: -; j_call: TRBJ1-2; cdr3_aa: CASSPPDRGPNGYTF; cdr3_nt: TGCGCCAGCAGCCCCCCAGACAGGGGGCCGAATGGCTACACCTTC
v_call: TRBV19; d_call: -; clone_size: -; j_call: TRBJ1-2; cdr3_aa: CASSPDFRVDGYTF; cdr3_nt: TGTGCCAGTAGCCCCGACTTCAGGGTTGATGGCTACACCTTC
v_call: TRBV25-1; d_call: -; clone_size: few; j_call: TRBJ1-5; cdr3_aa: CASSAQGGQPQHF; cdr3_nt: TGTGCCAGCAGTGCGCAGGGTGGACAGCCCCAGCATTTT
v_call: TRBV6-5; d_call: -; clone_size: -; j_call: TRBJ2-5; cdr3_aa: CASSKQVEVETQYF; cdr3_nt: TGTGCCAGCAGTAAGCAAGTAGAAGTGGAGACCCAGTACTTC
v_call: TRBV7-8; d_call: -; clone_size: -; j_call: TRBJ1-5; cdr3_aa: CASRRGVANQPQHF; cdr3_nt: TGTGCCAGCCGACGGGGGGTTGCCAATCAGCCCCAGCATTTT
v_call: TRBV2; d_call: -; clone_size: -; j_call: TRBJ1-5; cdr3_aa: CASSVGGDSNQPQHF; cdr3_nt: TGTGCCAGCAGTGTAGGCGGGGATAGCAATCAGCCCCAGCATTTT
v_call: TRBV5-1; d_call: -; clone_size: once; j_call: TRBJ2-1; cdr3_aa: CASSLGGSSYNEQFF; cdr3_nt: TGCGCCAGCAGCTTGGGCGGAAGCTCCTACAATGAGCAGTTCTTC
v_call: TRBV5-1; d_call: TRBD2; clone_size: -; j_call: TRBJ2-1; cdr3_aa: CASSLGGGSSYNEQFF; cdr3_nt: TGCGCCAGCAGCTTGGGAGGCGGGAGCTCCTACAATGAGCAGTTCTTC
v_call: TRBV29-1; d_call: TRBD1; clone_size: -; j_call: TRBJ1-4; cdr3_aa: CSAGTGGATNEKLFF; cdr3_nt: TGCAGCGCCGGGACAGGGGGCGCAACTAATGAAAAACTGTTTTTT
v_call: TRBV6-7; d_call: -; clone_size: -; j_call: TRBJ2-7; cdr3_aa: CASSPDRKQYF; cdr3_nt: TGTGCCAGCAGCCCCGACAGGAAGCAGTACTTC